The 14 T cell receptor beta chains listed next were all sequenced from one sample in a study of T cell responses to AZD1222 COVID-19 vaccine. Produced via immunoSEQ multiplex PCR; TCRdb's table is partial and in-frame only. The repertoire includes 140,000 to 150,000 clones, 85% to 90% of them detected once, and 1.5% to 2% sits in the top ten. The material was peripheral blood, obtained on day 0 of AZD1222 vaccination. These receptors were collected from an adult in good health.

The chain uses TRBV19 and TRBJ1-2; 7 bases map to TRBD1. V lost 0 bases, J lost 6 bases, and 10 bases stayed unmatched. The CDR3 extends over 16 amino acids. Germline V gives CDR1 LNHDA, CDR2 SQIVND (reference sequence). The CDR3 loop is CASSIDKTGLEDGYTF. For the CDR3, the DNA is TGTGCCAGTAGTATAGACAAGACAGGGTTGGAAGATGGCTACACCTTC. The entire variable domain, with the rest obtained from reference TRBV19 and TRBJ1-2, is as follows: DGGITQSPKYLFRKEGQNVTLSCEQNLNHDAMYWYRQDPGQGLRLIYYSQIVNDFQKGDIAEGYSVSREKKESFPLTVTSAQKNPTAFYLCASSIDKTGLEDGYTFGSGTRLTVV.

The chain uses TRBV24-1 and TRBJ2-1, with 9 bases matching TRBD1. The ends lost 5 bases at V and 4 bases at J; junction bases unmatched: 5. The CDR3 loop spans 15 amino acids. CDR1 and CDR2 (germline): KGHDR, SFDVKD. The CDR3 DNA sequence: TGTGCCACCAGTGGGGAAGACAGGGGGTACAATGAGCAGTTCTTC. It yields the protein CATSGEDRGYNEQFF.

V usage is TRBV7-3 and J usage is TRBJ2-3; possibly TRBD2 for D (5 bases). The CDR3 length is 16 residues. Trimming stripped 5 bases from V and 2 bases from J, with 17 bases between. Germline V gives CDR1 SGHTA, CDR2 FQGTGA. The CDR3 sequence: CASSIRGGPNTDTQYF. The CDR3 bases are TGTGCCAGCAGCATCCGGGGTGGACCGAACACAGATACGCAGTATTTT.

CDR3 DNA sequence: TGTGCCAGCAGCCAATATCCGACAGGGGCTGGCTACACCTTC. This gives the protein CASSQYPTGAGYTF. This chain joins TRBV3-1 (or the pseudogene TRBV3-2) and TRBJ1-2, with 8 bases identical to TRBD1. Germline V CDR1 and CDR2: LGHDT, YNNKEL (reference sequence). V was clipped by 2 bases and J by 7 bases; unmatched bases: 6. The CDR3 is made up of 14 amino acids.

The gene calls are TRBV4-1 and TRBJ2-7; 13 bases map to TRBD2. The V and J ends lost 1 base and 5 bases, in that order; junction bases with no gene match: 11. This CDR3 has 18 residues. Germline CDR1 is MGHRA and CDR2 is YSYEKL. The CDR3 loop is CASSQARWTSGSYHEQYF. CDR3 coding DNA: TGCGCCAGCAGCCAAGCCCGATGGACTAGCGGGAGTTACCACGAGCAGTACTTC.

This clone appeared a single time. The J gene is TRBJ1-2, the V gene TRBV7-9; D is unclear. V shed 1 base and J shed 4 bases, with 16 bases lying between them. This CDR3 contains 16 residues. Looked up from germline, CDR1 is SEHNR and CDR2 is FQNEAQ (reference sequence). CDR3 nucleotides: TGTGCCAGCAGCTTAGAGTGGGCGGGGTTTTTCTATGGCTACACCTTC. This gives the protein CASSLEWAGFFYGYTF.

The chain recombines TRBV13 with TRBJ2-3, with TRBD1 matching over 8 bases. Germline V gene lookup returns CDR1 PRHDT and CDR2 FYEKMQ (reference sequence). The V and J ends lost 4 bases and 5 bases, in that order; junction bases with no gene match: 8. The CDR3 spans 15 residues. DNA for the CDR3: TGTGCCAGCAGCTCGGGGACAGGAGCGGGAGATACGCAGTATTTT. This gives the protein CASSSGTGAGDTQYF.

The gene calls are TRBV5-1 and TRBJ1-4; D ambiguous. This CDR3 is built from 14 residues. The V end lost 4 bases, the J end lost 7 bases, and 14 bases lay between the germline ends. Germline CDR1 reads SGHRS; CDR2 reads YFSETQ. CDR3: CASSPDPPGEKLFF. The CDR3 DNA reads TGCGCCAGCAGCCCTGACCCGCCGGGTGAAAAACTGTTTTTT.

The chain has TRBV5-8 and TRBJ1-2, with no clear D. CDR1 and CDR2 from the germline V gene are SGHTS and YDEGEE. V was trimmed by 9 bases and J by 2 bases, leaving 20 bases between them. The CDR3 is made up of 15 amino acids. CDR3 in amino acids: CATAELGLRNYGYTF. CDR3 in DNA: TGTGCCACGGCAGAATTAGGCCTACGGAACTATGGCTACACCTTC.

The chain couples TRBV7-3 to TRBJ2-2; D is unresolved. This CDR3 spans 15 amino acids. The V gene lost 3 bases and the J gene lost 0 bases, with 8 bases spanning the gap. Germline-derived CDR1 and CDR2 are SGHTA and FQGTGA. The CDR3 DNA is TGTGCCAGCAGCTTCTCTGCAGCGAACACCGGGGAGCTGTTTTTT. This gives the protein CASSFSAANTGELFF.

This rearrangement joins TRBV6-2 or TRBV6-3 to TRBJ2-7; no firm D call. V lost 2 bases, J lost 3 bases, and 14 bases lay in between. The CDR3 is made up of 15 amino acids. The germline V gene has CDR1 MNHEY and CDR2 SVGEGT. CDR3 sequence (DNA): TGTGCCAGCAGTTACACGGACCGGGTCCTCTACGAGCAGTACTTC. Amino acids: CASSYTDRVLYEQYF.

The chain carries TRBV27 and TRBJ2-7, with D perhaps matching TRBD2 (7 bases). Germline values: CDR1 MNHEY, CDR2 SMNVEV (reference sequence). Trimming removed 7 bases from V and 6 bases from J, with 19 bases in between. CDR3 length: 14 residues. The CDR3 nucleotides are TGTGCCAGCAAATTCAGTGGGGGGGCGGTCGAGCAGTACTTC. Its protein product is CASKFSGGAVEQYF.

The V gene is TRBV5-1, the J gene TRBJ1-6; the D is unclear. V was cut by 1 base and J by 8 bases, with 13 bases left in between. The CDR3 is made up of 15 amino acids. In germline, CDR1 is SGHRS, CDR2 YFSETQ. CDR3 coding DNA: TGCGCCAGCAGCTTGTGGCCAAAAGCGGATTCACCCCTCCACTTT. Translated: CASSLWPKADSPLHF.

This chain connects TRBV19 to TRBJ2-1, with D perhaps matching TRBD2 (6 bases). V was pared by 8 bases and J by 8 bases, with 19 bases between. The CDR3 has 14 residues. Germline V CDR1 and CDR2: LNHDA, SQIVND (reference sequence). The CDR3 coding sequence is TGTGCCAGTTCGGCAAATGAGGGCGGGGATGAGCAGTTCTTC. Translating gives CASSANEGGDEQFF.